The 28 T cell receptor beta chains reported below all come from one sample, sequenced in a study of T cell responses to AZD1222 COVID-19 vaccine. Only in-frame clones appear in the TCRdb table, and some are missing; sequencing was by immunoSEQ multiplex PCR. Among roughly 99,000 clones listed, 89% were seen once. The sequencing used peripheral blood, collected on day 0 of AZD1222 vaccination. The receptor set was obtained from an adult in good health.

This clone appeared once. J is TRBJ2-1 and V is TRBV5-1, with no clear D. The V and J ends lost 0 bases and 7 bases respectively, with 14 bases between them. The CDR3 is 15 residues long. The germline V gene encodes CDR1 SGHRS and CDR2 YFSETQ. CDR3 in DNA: TGCGCCAGCAGCTTGGGGTGGGATGCACGAAATGAGCAGTTCTTC. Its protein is CASSLGWDARNEQFF.

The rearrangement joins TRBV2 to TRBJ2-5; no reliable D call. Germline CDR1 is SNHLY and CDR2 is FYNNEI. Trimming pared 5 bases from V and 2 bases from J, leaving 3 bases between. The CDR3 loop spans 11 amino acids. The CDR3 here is CASSRQETQYF. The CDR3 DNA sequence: TGTGCCAGCAGTCGACAAGAGACCCAGTACTTC. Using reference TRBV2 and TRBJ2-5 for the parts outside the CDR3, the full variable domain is EPEVTQTPSHQVTQMGQEVILRCVPISNHLYFYWYRQILGQKVEFLVSFYNNEISEKSEIFDDQFSVERPDGSNFTLKIRSTKLEDSAMYFCASSRQETQYFGPGTRLLVL.

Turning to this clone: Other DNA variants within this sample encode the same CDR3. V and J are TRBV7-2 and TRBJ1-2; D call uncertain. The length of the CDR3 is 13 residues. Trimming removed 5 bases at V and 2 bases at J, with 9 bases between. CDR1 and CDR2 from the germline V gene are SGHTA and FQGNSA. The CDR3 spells CASSLGRNYGYTF. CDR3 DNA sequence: TGTGCCAGCAGCCTAGGACGCAACTATGGCTACACCTTC.

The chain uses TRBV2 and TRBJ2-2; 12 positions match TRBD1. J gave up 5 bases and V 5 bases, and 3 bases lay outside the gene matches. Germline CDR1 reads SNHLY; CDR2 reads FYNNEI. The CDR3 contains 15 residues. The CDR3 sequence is CASSRDRGLTGELFF. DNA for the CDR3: TGTGCCAGCAGTAGGGACAGGGGGCTTACCGGGGAGCTGTTTTTT.

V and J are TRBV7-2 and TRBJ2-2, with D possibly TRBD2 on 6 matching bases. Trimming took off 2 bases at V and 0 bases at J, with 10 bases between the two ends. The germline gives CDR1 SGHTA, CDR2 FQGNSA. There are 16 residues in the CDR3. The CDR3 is CASSLLARTNTGELFF. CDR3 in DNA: TGTGCCAGCAGCTTACTAGCGCGAACGAACACCGGGGAGCTGTTTTTT.

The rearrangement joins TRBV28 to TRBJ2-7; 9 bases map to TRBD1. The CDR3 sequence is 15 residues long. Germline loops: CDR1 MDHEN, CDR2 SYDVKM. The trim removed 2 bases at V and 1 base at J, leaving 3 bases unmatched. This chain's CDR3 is CASSLPGTGSYEQYF. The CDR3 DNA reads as TGTGCCAGCAGTTTACCCGGGACAGGGTCCTACGAGCAGTACTTC.

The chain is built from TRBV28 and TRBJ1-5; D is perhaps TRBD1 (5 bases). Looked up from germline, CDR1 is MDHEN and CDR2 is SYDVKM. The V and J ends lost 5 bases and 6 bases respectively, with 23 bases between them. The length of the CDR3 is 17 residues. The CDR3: CASSPHVPGLGGQPQHF. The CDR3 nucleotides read TGTGCCAGCAGTCCGCATGTGCCAGGGCTGGGTGGTCAGCCCCAGCATTTT.

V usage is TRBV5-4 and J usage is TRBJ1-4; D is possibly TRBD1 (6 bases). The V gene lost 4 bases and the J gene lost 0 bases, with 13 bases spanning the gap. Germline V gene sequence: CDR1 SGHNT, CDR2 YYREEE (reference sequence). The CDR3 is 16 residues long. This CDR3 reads CASSPGQSPTNEKLFF. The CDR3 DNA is TGTGCCAGCAGCCCGGGACAAAGCCCAACTAATGAAAAACTGTTTTTT.

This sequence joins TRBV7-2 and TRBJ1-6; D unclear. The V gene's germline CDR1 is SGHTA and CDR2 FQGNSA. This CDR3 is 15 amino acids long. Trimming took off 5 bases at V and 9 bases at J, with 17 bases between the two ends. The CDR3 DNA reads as TGTGCCAGCAGCCTCCAAACGGGCGAAAGTTCACCCCTCCACTTT. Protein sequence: CASSLQTGESSPLHF.

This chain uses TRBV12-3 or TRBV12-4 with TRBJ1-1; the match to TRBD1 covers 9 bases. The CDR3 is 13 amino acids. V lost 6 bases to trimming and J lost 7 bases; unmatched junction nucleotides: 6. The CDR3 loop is CASSGTGGYEAFF. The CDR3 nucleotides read TGTGCCAGCAGCGGAACAGGGGGCTATGAAGCTTTCTTT.

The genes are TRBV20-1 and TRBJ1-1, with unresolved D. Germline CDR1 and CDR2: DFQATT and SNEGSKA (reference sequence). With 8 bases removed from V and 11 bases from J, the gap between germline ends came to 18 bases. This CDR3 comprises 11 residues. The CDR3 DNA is TGCAGTATCCCCATGCGGGGATTGGCTTTCTTT. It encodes CSIPMRGLAFF.

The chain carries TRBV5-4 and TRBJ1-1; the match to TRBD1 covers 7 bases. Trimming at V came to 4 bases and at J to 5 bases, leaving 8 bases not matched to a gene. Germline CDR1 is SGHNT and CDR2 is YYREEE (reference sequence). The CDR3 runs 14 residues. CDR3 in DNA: TGTGCCAGCAGCGCGACAGGGCAACCAACTGAAGCTTTCTTT. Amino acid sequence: CASSATGQPTEAFF.

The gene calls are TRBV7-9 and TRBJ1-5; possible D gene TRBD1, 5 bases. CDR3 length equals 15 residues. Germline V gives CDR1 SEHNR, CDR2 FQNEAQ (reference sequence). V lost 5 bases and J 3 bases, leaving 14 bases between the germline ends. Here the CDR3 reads CASSPTDSLNQPQHF. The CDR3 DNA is TGTGCCAGCAGCCCTACAGACAGCCTCAATCAGCCCCAGCATTTT.

The CDR3 nucleotides are TGTGCCAGCAGTAAACAGGTGAATCAGCCCCAGCATTTT. Translated: CASSKQVNQPQHF. This sequence joins TRBV6-5 and TRBJ1-5, with TRBD1 as a possible D gene (5 bases). V was clipped by 5 bases and J by 4 bases, with 9 bases between them. CDR3 length: 13 residues. Germline V gives CDR1 MNHEY, CDR2 SVGAGI.

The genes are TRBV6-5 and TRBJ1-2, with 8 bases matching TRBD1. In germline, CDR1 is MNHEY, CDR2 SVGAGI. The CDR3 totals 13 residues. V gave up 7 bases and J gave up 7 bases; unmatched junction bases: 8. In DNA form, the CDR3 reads TGTGCCAGCAACCAGGGGGCGATGGGTGGCTACACCTTC. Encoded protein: CASNQGAMGGYTF.

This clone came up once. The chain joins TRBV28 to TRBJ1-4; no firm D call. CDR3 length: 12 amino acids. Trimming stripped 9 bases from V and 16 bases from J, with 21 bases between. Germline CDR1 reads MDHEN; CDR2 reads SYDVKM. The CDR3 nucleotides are TGTGCCAGTAACGGCCTTGGCAAGCCTACGTTTTTT. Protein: CASNGLGKPTFF. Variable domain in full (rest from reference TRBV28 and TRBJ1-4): DVKVTQSSRYLVKRTGEKVFLECVQDMDHENMFWYRQDPGLGLRLIYFSYDVKMKEKGDIPEGYSVSREKKERFSLILESASTNQTSMYLCASNGLGKPTFFGSGTQLSVL.

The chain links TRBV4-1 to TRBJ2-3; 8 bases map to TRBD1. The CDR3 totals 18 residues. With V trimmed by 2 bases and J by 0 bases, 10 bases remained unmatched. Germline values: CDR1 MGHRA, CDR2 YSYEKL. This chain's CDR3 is CASSQWGDRGTSTDTQYF. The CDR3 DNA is TGCGCCAGCAGCCAATGGGGAGACAGGGGCACTAGCACAGATACGCAGTATTTT.

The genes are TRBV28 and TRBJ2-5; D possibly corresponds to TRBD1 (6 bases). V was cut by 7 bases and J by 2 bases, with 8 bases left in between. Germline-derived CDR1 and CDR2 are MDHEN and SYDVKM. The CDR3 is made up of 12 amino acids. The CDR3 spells CASTRGQETQYF. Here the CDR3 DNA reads TGTGCCAGCACCAGGGGTCAAGAGACCCAGTACTTC.

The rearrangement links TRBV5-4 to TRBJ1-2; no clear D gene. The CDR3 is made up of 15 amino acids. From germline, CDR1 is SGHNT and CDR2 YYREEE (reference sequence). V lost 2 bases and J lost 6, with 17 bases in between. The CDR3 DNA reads TGTGCCAGCAGCTTAACCCAGGCGGGAGTAAATGGCTACACCTTC. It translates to CASSLTQAGVNGYTF. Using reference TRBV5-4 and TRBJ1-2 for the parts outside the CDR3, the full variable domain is ETGVTQSPTHLIKTRGQQVTLRCSSQSGHNTVSWYQQALGQGPQFIFQYYREEENGRGNFPPRFSGLQFPNYSSELNVNALELDDSALYLCASSLTQAGVNGYTFGSGTRLTVV.

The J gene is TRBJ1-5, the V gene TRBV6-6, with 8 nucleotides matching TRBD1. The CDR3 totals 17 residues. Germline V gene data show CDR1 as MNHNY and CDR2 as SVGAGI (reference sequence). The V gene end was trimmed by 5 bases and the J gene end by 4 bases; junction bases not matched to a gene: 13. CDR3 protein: CASSPTQGVRENQPQHF. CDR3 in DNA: TGTGCCAGCAGTCCGACACAGGGGGTGAGGGAAAATCAGCCCCAGCATTTT.

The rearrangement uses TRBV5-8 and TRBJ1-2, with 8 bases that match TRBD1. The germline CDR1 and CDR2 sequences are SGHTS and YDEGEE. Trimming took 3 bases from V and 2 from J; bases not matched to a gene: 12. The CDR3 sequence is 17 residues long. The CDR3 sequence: CASSSRGPRWVNYGYTF. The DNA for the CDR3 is TGTGCCAGCAGCTCCAGGGGGCCCCGTTGGGTAAACTATGGCTACACCTTC.

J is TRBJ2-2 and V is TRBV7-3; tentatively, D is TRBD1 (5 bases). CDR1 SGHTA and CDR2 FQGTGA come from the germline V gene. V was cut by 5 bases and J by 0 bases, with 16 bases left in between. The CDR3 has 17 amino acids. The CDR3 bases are TGTGCCAGCAGCCCCCGCGGACACCGTTCGAACACCGGGGAGCTGTTTTTT. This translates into CASSPRGHRSNTGELFF.

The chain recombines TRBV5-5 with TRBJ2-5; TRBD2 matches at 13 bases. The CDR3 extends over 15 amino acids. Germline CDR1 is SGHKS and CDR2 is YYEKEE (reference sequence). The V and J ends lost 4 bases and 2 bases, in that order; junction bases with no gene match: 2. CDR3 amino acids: CASSLGLAGQETQYF. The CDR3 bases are TGTGCCAGCAGCCTGGGACTAGCGGGACAAGAGACCCAGTACTTC.

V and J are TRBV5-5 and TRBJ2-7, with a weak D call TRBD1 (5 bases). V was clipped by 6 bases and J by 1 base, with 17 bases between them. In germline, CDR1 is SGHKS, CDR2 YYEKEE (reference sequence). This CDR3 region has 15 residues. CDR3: CASTTTPTASYEQYF. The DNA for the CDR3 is TGTGCCAGCACCACCACCCCGACAGCGTCCTACGAGCAGTACTTC.

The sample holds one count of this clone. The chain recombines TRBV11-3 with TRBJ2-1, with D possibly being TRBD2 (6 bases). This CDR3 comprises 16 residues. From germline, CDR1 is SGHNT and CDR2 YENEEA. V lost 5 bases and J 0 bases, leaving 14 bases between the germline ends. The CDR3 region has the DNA TGTGCCAGCAGCCCCCACGGAGGGAACTCCTACAATGAGCAGTTCTTC. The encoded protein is CASSPHGGNSYNEQFF.

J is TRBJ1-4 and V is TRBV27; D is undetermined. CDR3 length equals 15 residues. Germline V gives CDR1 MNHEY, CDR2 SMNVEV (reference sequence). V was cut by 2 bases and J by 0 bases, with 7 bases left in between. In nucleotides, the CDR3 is TGTGCCAGCAGTTTAGAACCCGCAACTAATGAAAAACTGTTTTTT. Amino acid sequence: CASSLEPATNEKLFF.

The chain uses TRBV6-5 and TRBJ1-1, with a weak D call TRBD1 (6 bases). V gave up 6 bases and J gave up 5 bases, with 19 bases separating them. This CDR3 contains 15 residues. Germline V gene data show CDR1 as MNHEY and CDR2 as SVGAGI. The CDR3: CASRDTGRALTEAFF. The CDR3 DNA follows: TGTGCCAGCAGGGATACAGGGCGGGCCCTGACTGAAGCTTTCTTT.

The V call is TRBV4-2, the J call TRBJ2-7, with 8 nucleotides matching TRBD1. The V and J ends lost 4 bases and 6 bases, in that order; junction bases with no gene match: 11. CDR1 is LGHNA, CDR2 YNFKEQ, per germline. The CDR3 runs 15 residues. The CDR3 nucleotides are TGTGCCAGCAGCCCCTACCCAGGACAGGGTAGCGAGCAGTACTTC. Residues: CASSPYPGQGSEQYF.